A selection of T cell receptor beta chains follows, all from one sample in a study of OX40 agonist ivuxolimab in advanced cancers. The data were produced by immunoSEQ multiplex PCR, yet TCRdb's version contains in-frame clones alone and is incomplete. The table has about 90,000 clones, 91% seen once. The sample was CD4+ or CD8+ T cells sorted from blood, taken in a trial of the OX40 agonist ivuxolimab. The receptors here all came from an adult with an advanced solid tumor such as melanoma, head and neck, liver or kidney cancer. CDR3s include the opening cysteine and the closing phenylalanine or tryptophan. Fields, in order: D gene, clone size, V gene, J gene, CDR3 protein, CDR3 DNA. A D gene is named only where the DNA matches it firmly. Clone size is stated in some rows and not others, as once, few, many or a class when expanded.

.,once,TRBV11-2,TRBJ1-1,CASSLGGLNTEAFF,TGTGCCAGCAGCCTGGGGGGGCTTAACACTGAAGCTTTCTTT
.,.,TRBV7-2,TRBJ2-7,CASSLGRAAYEQYF,TGTGCCAGCAGCTTAGGTCGCGCCGCCTACGAGCAGTACTTC
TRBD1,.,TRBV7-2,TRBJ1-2,CASSSTGQVYGYTF,TGTGCCAGCAGCTCAACGGGACAGGTTTATGGCTACACCTTC
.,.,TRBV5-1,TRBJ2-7,CASRSLSVGANEQYF,TGCGCCAGCAGGTCCTTGTCGGTGGGGGCTAACGAGCAGTACTTC
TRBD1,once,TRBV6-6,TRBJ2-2,CASRKNRGRNPGELFF,TGTGCCAGCAGGAAAAACAGGGGAAGAAATCCCGGGGAGCTGTTTTTT
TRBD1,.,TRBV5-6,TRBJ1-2,CASSFRDRENYGYTF,TGTGCCAGCAGCTTCCGGGACAGGGAAAACTATGGCTACACCTTC
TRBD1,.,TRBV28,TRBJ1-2,CASRESGTGGSGYTF,TGTGCCAGCAGGGAAAGCGGGACAGGGGGGTCTGGCTACACCTTC
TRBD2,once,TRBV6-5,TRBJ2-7,CASRPTGTSGYEQYF,TGTGCCAGCAGGCCTACCGGGACTAGCGGTTACGAGCAGTACTTC
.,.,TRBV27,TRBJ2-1,CASRAGVGSYNEQFF,TGTGCCAGCAGGGCAGGGGTAGGGTCCTACAATGAGCAGTTCTTC
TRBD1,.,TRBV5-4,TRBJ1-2,CASSPGQGGYGYTF,TGTGCCAGCAGCCCCGGACAGGGGGGCTATGGCTACACCTTC
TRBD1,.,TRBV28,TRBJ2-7,CASSLFGTGGNEQYF,TGTGCCAGCAGTTTATTCGGGACAGGGGGCAACGAGCAGTACTTC
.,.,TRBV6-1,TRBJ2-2,CASIGPPGTGELFF,TGTGCCAGCATCGGACCCCCTGGGACCGGGGAGCTGTTTTTT
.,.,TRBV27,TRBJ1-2,CASISLVGVRADHYGYTF,TGTGCCAGCATCTCCCTCGTCGGGGTTCGGGCGGACCACTATGGCTACACCTTC
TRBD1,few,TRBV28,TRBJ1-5,CASSPDRDTKPQHF,TGTGCCAGCAGTCCTGACAGGGATACGAAGCCCCAGCATTTT
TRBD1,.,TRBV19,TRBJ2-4,CASSPQGAKNIQYF,TGTGCCAGTAGCCCACAGGGGGCCAAAAACATTCAGTACTTC
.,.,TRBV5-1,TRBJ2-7,CASSQQGYEQYF,TGCGCCAGCAGCCAACAGGGCTACGAGCAGTACTTC
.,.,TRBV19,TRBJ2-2,CASTETVNTGELFF,TGTGCCAGTACGGAGACAGTGAACACCGGGGAGCTGTTTTTT
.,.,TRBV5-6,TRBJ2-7,CASSLGHVEQYF,TGTGCCAGCAGCTTGGGGCACGTCGAGCAGTACTTC
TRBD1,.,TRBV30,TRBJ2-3,CAWSRQGAGTDTQYF,TGTGCCTGGAGTCGACAGGGGGCAGGCACAGATACGCAGTATTTT
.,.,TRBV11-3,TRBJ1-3,CASSLTTTSGNTIYF,TGTGCCAGCAGCTTGACAACGACCTCTGGAAACACCATATATTTT
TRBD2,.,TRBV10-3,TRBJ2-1,CAISESPSGSSEQFF,TGTGCCATCAGTGAGTCTCCAAGCGGGAGTAGTGAGCAGTTCTTC
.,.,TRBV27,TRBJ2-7,CASSLKLSYEQYF,TGTGCCAGCAGTTTAAAACTCTCCTACGAGCAGTACTTC
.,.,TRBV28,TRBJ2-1,CASRAPQTVNEQFF,TGTGCCAGCAGGGCGCCCCAAACTGTCAATGAGCAGTTCTTC
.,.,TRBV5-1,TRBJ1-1,CASSLDRVVRTEAFF,TGCGCCAGCAGCTTGGATCGGGTTGTTCGCACTGAAGCTTTCTTT
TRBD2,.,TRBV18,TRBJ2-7,CASSPSEAGVSEQYF,TGTGCCAGCTCACCATCCGAAGCGGGAGTAAGCGAGCAGTACTTC
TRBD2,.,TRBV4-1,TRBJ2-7,CASSQDPSGRGYEQYF,TGCGCCAGCAGCCAAGACCCTAGCGGGAGAGGTTACGAGCAGTACTTC
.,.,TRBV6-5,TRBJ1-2,CASRGATRGYTF,TGTGCCAGCAGAGGGGCGACGCGAGGCTACACCTTC
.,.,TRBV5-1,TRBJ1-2,CASSLDKATYGYTF,TGCGCCAGCAGCTTGGACAAGGCGACCTATGGCTACACCTTC